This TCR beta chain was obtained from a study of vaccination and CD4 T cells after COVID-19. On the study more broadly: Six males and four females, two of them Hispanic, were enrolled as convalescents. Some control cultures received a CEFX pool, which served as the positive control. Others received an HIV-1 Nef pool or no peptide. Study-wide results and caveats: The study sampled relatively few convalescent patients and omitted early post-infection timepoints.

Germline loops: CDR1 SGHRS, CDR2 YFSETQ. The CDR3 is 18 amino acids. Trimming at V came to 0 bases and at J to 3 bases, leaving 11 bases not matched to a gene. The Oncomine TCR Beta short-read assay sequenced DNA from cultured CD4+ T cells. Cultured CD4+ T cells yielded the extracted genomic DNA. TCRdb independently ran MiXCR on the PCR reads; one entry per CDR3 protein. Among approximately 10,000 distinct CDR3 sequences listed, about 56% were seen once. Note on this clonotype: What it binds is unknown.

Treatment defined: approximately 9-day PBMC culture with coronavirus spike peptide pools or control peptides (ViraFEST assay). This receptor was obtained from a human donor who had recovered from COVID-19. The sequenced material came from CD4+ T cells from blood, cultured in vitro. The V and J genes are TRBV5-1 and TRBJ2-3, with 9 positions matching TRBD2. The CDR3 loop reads CASSLGRLLAGKTDTQYF. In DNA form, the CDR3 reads TGCGCCAGCAGCTTGGGACGACTACTAGCGGGCAAAACAGATACGCAGTATTTT.